This entry is about one T cell receptor (beta chain). Its antigen is not identified. Method: immunoSEQ multiplex PCR; TCRdb's copy keeps in-frame clones and lacks some. The sample lists around 100,000 clones, about 90% seen once, with roughly 3.5% in the top ten. Looked up from germline, CDR1 is SNHLY and CDR2 is FYNNEI. There are 13 residues in the CDR3. Deletions cut 8 bases from V and 7 bases from J, with 15 bases between. This specimen belongs to a study of CD4+ T cells in melanoma. Study-wide results and caveats: Diverse differentiation states were reported for melanoma neoantigen-specific CD4+ T cells.

This receptor was identified in a human donor with melanoma. The sequencing sample was made of peripheral blood. V is TRBV2 and J is TRBJ2-1, with a possible D match to TRBD2 (6 bases). Here the CDR3 reads CASLFAGRNEQFF. The CDR3 DNA sequence: TGTGCCAGCTTATTCGCGGGGCGGAATGAGCAGTTCTTC.